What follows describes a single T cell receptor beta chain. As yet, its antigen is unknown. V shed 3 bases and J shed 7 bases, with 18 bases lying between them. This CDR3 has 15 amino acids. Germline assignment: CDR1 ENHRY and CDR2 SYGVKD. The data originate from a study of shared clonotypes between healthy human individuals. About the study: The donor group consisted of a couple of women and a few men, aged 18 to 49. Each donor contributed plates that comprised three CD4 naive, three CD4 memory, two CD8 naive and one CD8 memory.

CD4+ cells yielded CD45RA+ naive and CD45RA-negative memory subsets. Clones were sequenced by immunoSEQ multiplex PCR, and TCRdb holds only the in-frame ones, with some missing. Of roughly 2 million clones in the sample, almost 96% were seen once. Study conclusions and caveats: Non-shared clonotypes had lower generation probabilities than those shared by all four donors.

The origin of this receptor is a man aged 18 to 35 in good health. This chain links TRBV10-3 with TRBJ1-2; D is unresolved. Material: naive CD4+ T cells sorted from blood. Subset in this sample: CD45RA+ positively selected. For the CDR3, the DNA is TGTGCCATCAGTGACCCCGGGAGACTACCTCCTGGCTACACCTTC. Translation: CAISDPGRLPPGYTF.